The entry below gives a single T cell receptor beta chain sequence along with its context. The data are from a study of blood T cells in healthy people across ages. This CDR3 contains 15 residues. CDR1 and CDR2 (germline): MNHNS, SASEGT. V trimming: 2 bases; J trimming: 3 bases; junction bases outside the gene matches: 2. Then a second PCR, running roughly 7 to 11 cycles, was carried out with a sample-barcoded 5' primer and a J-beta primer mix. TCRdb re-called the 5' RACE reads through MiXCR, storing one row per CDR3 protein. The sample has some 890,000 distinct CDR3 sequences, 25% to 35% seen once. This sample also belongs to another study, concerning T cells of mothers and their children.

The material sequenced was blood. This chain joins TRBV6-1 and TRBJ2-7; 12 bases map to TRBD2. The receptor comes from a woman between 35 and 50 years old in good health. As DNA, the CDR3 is TGTGCCAGCAGTGAATCACTAGCGGGGGGCTACGAGCAGTACTTC. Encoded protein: CASSESLAGGYEQYF.